These 3 T cell receptor beta chains were all obtained from the same sample, sequenced in a study of control samples from healthy donors and cancer patients. Clones were read by immunoSEQ multiplex PCR, and TCRdb kept only the in-frame ones, dropping some. This table has about 63,000 clones, over 75% appearing once. The sequencing sample was made of blood. Every receptor here comes from a middle-aged man in good health.

This rearrangement joins TRBV4-1 to TRBJ1-1; 10 nucleotides line up with TRBD1. Germline V gene data show CDR1 as MGHRA and CDR2 as YSYEKL. The length of the CDR3 is 13 residues. With V trimmed by 2 bases and J by 11 bases, 5 bases remained unmatched. The CDR3 sequence is CASSQPSGQGAFF. CDR3 DNA: TGCGCCAGCAGCCAACCCTCGGGACAGGGGGCTTTCTTT.

The chain uses TRBV6-5 and TRBJ1-5; D might be TRBD1 (5 bases). The germline V gene has CDR1 MNHEY and CDR2 SVGAGI. Deletions cut 6 bases from V and 0 bases from J, with 12 bases between. The CDR3 loop spans 15 amino acids. CDR3 DNA: TGTGCCAGCAGGGGACCTTCGAATAGCAATCAGCCCCAGCATTTT. Protein: CASRGPSNSNQPQHF.

This clone was seen a single time. In DNA form, the CDR3 reads TGTGCCAGTTCGCGGGGGGGAACATTTAGCAATCAGCCCCAGCATTTT. Translation gives CASSRGGTFSNQPQHF. The chain couples TRBV19 to TRBJ1-5, with D possibly matching TRBD1 (5 bases). CDR3 length equals 16 residues. Per germline, CDR1 LNHDA and CDR2 SQIVND (reference sequence). Trimming pared 8 bases from V and 0 bases from J, leaving 17 bases between. Combining the CDR3 with reference TRBV19 and TRBJ1-5 gives the whole variable domain DGGITQSPKYLFRKEGQNVTLSCEQNLNHDAMYWYRQDPGQGLRLIYYSQIVNDFQKGDIAEGYSVSREKKESFPLTVTSAQKNPTAFYLCASSRGGTFSNQPQHFGDGTRLSIL.